The 19 T cell receptor beta chains listed next were all sequenced from one sample in a study of control samples from healthy donors and cancer patients. Produced via immunoSEQ multiplex PCR; TCRdb's table is partial and in-frame only. The profile covers over 100,000 clones, with roughly 90% appearing a single time and roughly 3.2% taken by the ten largest. The sequenced sample consisted of blood. The origin of the receptors is a man aged 45-65 years in good health.

The CDR3 reads CASSVGAGGKGDTQYF. The DNA for the CDR3 is TGTGCCAGCAGTGTCGGAGCGGGGGGGAAAGGGGATACGCAGTATTTT. The genes are TRBV6-4 and TRBJ2-3, with 10 bases matching TRBD2. Germline CDR1 is MRHNA and CDR2 is SNTAGT. J lost 6 bases, V lost 4 bases, and 10 bases had no gene match. The CDR3 spans 16 residues.

For the CDR3, the DNA is TGTGCCAGCAGCCTGGGCGGCGGGTATGGCTACACCTTC. Protein product: CASSLGGGYGYTF. The chain joins TRBV5-4 to TRBJ1-2, with no clear D. The V and J ends lost 4 bases and 5 bases respectively, with 12 bases between them. Germline V CDR1 and CDR2: SGHNT, YYREEE (reference sequence). The CDR3 runs 13 residues.

The chain couples TRBV3-1 (or the pseudogene TRBV3-2) to TRBJ2-7; 7 bases align to TRBD1. V shed 1 base, J shed 4 bases, and the junction held 7 bases outside the gene matches. Looked up from germline, CDR1 is LGHDT and CDR2 is YNNKEL (reference sequence). The CDR3 consists of 15 residues. The CDR3 DNA reads as TGTGCCAGCAGCCAAGTGAATGCAGGGGGTTACGAGCAGTACTTC. Translated: CASSQVNAGGYEQYF.

V is TRBV6-2 or TRBV6-3 and J is TRBJ1-2, with 9 bases aligning to TRBD1. Germline V gene sequence: CDR1 MNHEY, CDR2 SVGEGT. The junction had 6 bases not matched to a gene; V was cut back by 5 bases and J by 8 bases. The CDR3 runs 13 residues. As DNA, the CDR3 is TGTGCCAGCAGTACGGGACAGGGTGCCGGCTACACCTTC. Amino acid sequence: CASSTGQGAGYTF.

This clone turned up a few times. The CDR3 coding sequence is TGTGCCTGGAGTCATAAGGGAGATACGCAGTATTTT. This codes for CAWSHKGDTQYF. The chain has TRBV30 and TRBJ2-3; no definite D call. This CDR3 has 12 amino acids. Germline lookup yields CDR1 GTSNPN and CDR2 SVGIG (reference sequence). V was cut by 2 bases and J by 5 bases, with 8 bases left in between.

A single count supports this clone. This chain connects TRBV11-3 to TRBJ1-6, with D perhaps matching TRBD1 (6 bases). With 3 bases removed from V and 7 bases from J, the gap between germline ends came to 10 bases. Germline CDR1 reads SGHNT; CDR2 reads YENEEA. The length of the CDR3 is 14 residues. The CDR3 loop is CASSFGQLNSPLHF. Written as DNA, the CDR3 is TGTGCCAGCAGCTTTGGACAGCTCAATTCACCCCTCCACTTT.

A single count supports this clone. J is TRBJ1-5 and V is TRBV6-1; D may be TRBD1 (5 bases). The germline V and J ends were trimmed by 3 bases and 4 bases, with 16 bases remaining between them. The CDR3 sequence is 16 residues long. Germline V gene sequence: CDR1 MNHNS, CDR2 SASEGT. The CDR3 region has the DNA TGTGCCAGCAGTGACACGGGACGGGGAACAAATCAGCCCCAGCATTTT. This codes for CASSDTGRGTNQPQHF.

The rearrangement links TRBV28 to TRBJ2-7; D is perhaps TRBD1 (6 bases). CDR3 length: 15 residues. Trimming shortened V by 4 bases and J by 1 base, and 14 bases separated the two germline ends. Germline values: CDR1 MDHEN, CDR2 SYDVKM. CDR3 protein: CASSSPPDRSYEQYF. The CDR3 region has the DNA TGTGCCAGCAGTTCTCCCCCCGACAGGTCCTACGAGCAGTACTTC.

The chain is built from TRBV7-9 and TRBJ2-5; D is perhaps TRBD1 or TRBD2 (5 bases each). V lost 5 bases to trimming and J lost 7 bases, with 20 bases between them. The CDR3 spans 15 residues. Germline CDR1 is SEHNR and CDR2 is FQNEAQ (reference sequence). Here the CDR3 reads CASSQAGLRGATQYF. The CDR3 DNA reads TGTGCCAGCAGCCAAGCAGGTTTGAGGGGCGCGACCCAGTACTTC.

The chain combines TRBV6-5 with TRBJ1-1, with D possibly TRBD1 on 5 matching bases. Germline V gene lookup returns CDR1 MNHEY and CDR2 SVGAGI. Trimming removed 6 bases at V and 7 bases at J, with 12 bases between. This CDR3 comprises 12 residues. The CDR3 here is CASSRGRSEAFF. CDR3 DNA: TGTGCCAGCAGCCGGGGACGGAGTGAAGCTTTCTTT.

This clone occurred once. J is TRBJ2-1 and V is TRBV11-2, with 8 nucleotides matching TRBD2. The V gene's germline CDR1 is SGHAT and CDR2 FQNNGV. The trim removed 10 bases at V and 7 bases at J, leaving 18 bases unmatched. The CDR3 is 16 amino acids. The CDR3 spells CATLKTTGLGVNEQFF. As DNA, the CDR3 is TGTGCCACCCTCAAGACCACGGGACTAGGGGTTAATGAGCAGTTCTTC.

This clone was counted a few times. This chain uses TRBV4-1 with TRBJ1-5; 8 bases agree with TRBD1. Germline V lookup: CDR1 MGHRA, CDR2 YSYEKL. After removal of 1 base from V and 4 bases from J, the junction contained 12 bases not matched to a gene. The CDR3 contains 18 residues. The CDR3 region is CASSQGDRTRGRNQPQHF. CDR3 nucleotides: TGCGCCAGCAGCCAAGGGGACAGGACGAGGGGCCGAAATCAGCCCCAGCATTTT.

V is TRBV6-4 and J is TRBJ2-1; 8 nucleotides line up with TRBD1. The CDR3 consists of 15 residues. Per the germline V gene, CDR1 is MRHNA and CDR2 is SNTAGT. V shed 6 bases, J shed 2 bases, and the junction held 6 bases outside the gene matches. The CDR3 coding sequence is TGTGCCAGCAGAGACACAGGGGGGCCCTACAATGAGCAGTTCTTC. This encodes CASRDTGGPYNEQFF.

The V gene is TRBV5-6, the J gene TRBJ2-2, with D perhaps matching TRBD1 (5 bases). The germline CDR1 and CDR2 sequences are SGHDT and YYEEEE. Between the trimmed V and J ends, which lost 4 bases and 6 bases, there was a span of 19 bases. This CDR3 is 16 amino acids long. CDR3 protein: CASSPQSRTYAGELFF. The CDR3 nucleotides are TGTGCCAGCAGCCCACAATCTCGGACATATGCCGGGGAGCTGTTTTTT.

Points on this clone: Sequence at one end of the junction differs from germline and may be a read error. The CDR3 spells CASRPLAGGYSSPLHF. The CDR3 DNA is TGTGCCAGCAGACCGCTAGCAGGGGGTTATAGTTCACCCCTCCACTTT. This chain connects TRBV2 to TRBJ1-6; 7 bases fit TRBD1. Per the germline V gene, CDR1 is SNHLY and CDR2 is FYNNEI. This CDR3 is built from 16 residues.

This clone has only one observation. The genes are TRBV4-1 and TRBJ2-3, with D tentatively TRBD2 (5 bases). Germline-derived CDR1 and CDR2 are MGHRA and YSYEKL. The CDR3 spans 16 residues. V was pared by 1 base and J by 4 bases, with 15 bases between. Written as DNA, the CDR3 is TGCGCCAGCAGCCAAGGTACTAGAGGCTTATCAGATACGCAGTATTTT. It yields the protein CASSQGTRGLSDTQYF.

This chain connects TRBV5-6 to TRBJ2-1; D is possibly TRBD2 (5 bases). This CDR3 has 15 amino acids. V shed 4 bases and J shed 0 bases, with 11 bases lying between them. Germline CDR1 is SGHDT and CDR2 is YYEEEE. Here the CDR3 reads CASSPLAHSYNEQFF. In nucleotides, the CDR3 is TGTGCCAGCAGCCCTCTAGCACACTCCTACAATGAGCAGTTCTTC.

The chain uses TRBV5-1 and TRBJ2-5; 10 bases agree with TRBD2. Germline lookup yields CDR1 SGHRS and CDR2 YFSETQ. Trimming took 0 bases from V and 0 from J; bases not matched to a gene: 8. This CDR3 contains 18 residues. The CDR3 DNA is TGCGCCAGCAGCTTGGGTGCTAGCGGGAGAGTGTACCAAGAGACCCAGTACTTC. Its translation: CASSLGASGRVYQETQYF.

The CDR3, as DNA: TGCGCCAGCAGCACTAGACTAGCGGGGGTTTATGAGCAGTTCTTC. It translates to CASSTRLAGVYEQFF. The chain combines TRBV5-1 with TRBJ2-1; 12 nucleotides agree with TRBD2. CDR1 and CDR2 (germline): SGHRS, YFSETQ. This CDR3 is built from 15 residues. V lost 4 bases and J lost 8; bases outside the gene matches: 7.